This TCR beta chain was found in a study of blood T cell repertoires in COVID-19. Overall study context: Sites across the United States, Italy and Spain contributed samples from acute and convalescent COVID-19. PBMCs, B-cell-depleted T cells, or T cells provided the cDNA or gDNA that made up the material.

In the original analysis: How many nucleated cells were present was estimated from reference gene primer amplification. Data came from immunoSEQ multiplex PCR; TCRdb stores just in-frame clones and leaves some out. D and trimming were read from the DNA, whereas the V and J calls and clone size are those reported in that table. The repertoire includes approximately 110,000 clones, about 85% of them detected once, and around 2.2% sits in the top ten. V lost 4 bases, J lost 1 base, and 3 bases stayed unmatched. The CDR3 length is 14 residues. The germline V gene has CDR1 MNHEY and CDR2 SVGAGI. The TCR was taken from a human donor in a cohort sampled during active COVID-19. Sequencing was done on a sample of peripheral blood. The rearrangement joins TRBV6-5 to TRBJ1-1; 7 nucleotides agree with TRBD1. This chain's CDR3 is CASSSRDRNTEAFF. In DNA form, the CDR3 reads TGTGCCAGCAGTTCAAGGGACAGGAACACTGAAGCTTTCTTT.